A single sample gave rise to the 23 T cell receptor beta chains below, sequenced in a study of cytomegalovirus exposure and HLA in healthy donors. The PCR used 60 Vbeta and 13 Jbeta primers. The assay was immunoSEQ multiplex PCR, and TCRdb's table has in-frame clones only and misses some. The data show about 68,000 clones, 80% to 90% seen once. The specimen sequenced was PBMCs. These receptors were taken from a human donor in good health.

V and J are TRBV5-1 and TRBJ1-6; D not certain. The CDR3 contains 15 residues. Germline loops: CDR1 SGHRS, CDR2 YFSETQ. Trimming took off 4 bases at V and 1 base at J, with 9 bases between the two ends. This CDR3 reads CASSIDPSYNSPLHF. The CDR3 DNA is TGCGCCAGCAGCATAGATCCTTCCTATAATTCACCCCTCCACTTT.

The CDR3 region is CASSTWGLAGGPDTQYF. The CDR3, as DNA: TGTGCCAGTAGTACTTGGGGACTAGCGGGGGGGCCTGATACGCAGTATTTT. The chain has TRBV19 and TRBJ2-3, with 16 bases aligning to TRBD2. From germline, CDR1 is LNHDA and CDR2 SQIVND (reference sequence). The junction had 7 bases not matched to a gene; V was cut back by 4 bases and J by 6 bases. CDR3 length equals 17 residues.

V and J are TRBV7-2 and TRBJ1-2, with TRBD1 identical over 8 bases. The CDR3 extends over 16 amino acids. The germline CDR1 and CDR2 sequences are SGHTA and FQGNSA. After removal of 5 bases from V and 1 base from J, the junction contained 9 bases not matched to a gene. The CDR3 nucleotides are TGTGCCAGCAGCAATCAGACAGGGGCTTATAACTATGGCTACACCTTC. Protein product: CASSNQTGAYNYGYTF.

V usage is TRBV7-9 and J usage is TRBJ2-7; no clear D. CDR3 length: 13 residues. V lost 4 bases to trimming and J lost 5 bases, with 12 bases between them. Germline V gene lookup returns CDR1 SEHNR and CDR2 FQNEAQ (reference sequence). CDR3 protein: CASSSPLEDEQYF. In DNA form, the CDR3 reads TGTGCCAGCAGCTCACCCCTAGAGGACGAGCAGTACTTC.

The chain uses TRBV29-1 and TRBJ2-7; possibly TRBD2 for D (5 bases). Trimming took 4 bases from V and 5 from J, leaving 9 bases between them. Germline V CDR1 and CDR2: SQVTM, ANQGSEA. There are 11 residues in the CDR3. CDR3 sequence reads: CSVVTRNEQYF. The CDR3 DNA reads TGCAGCGTTGTCACTAGAAACGAGCAGTACTTC.

V gene TRBV2 combines with J gene TRBJ1-3; unclear D gene. CDR3 size: 15 residues. The V gene's germline CDR1 is SNHLY and CDR2 FYNNEI. Trimming removed 5 bases at V and 2 bases at J, with 13 bases between. The CDR3 DNA reads TGTGCCAGCAGTCTATCCCCAGGAACTGGAAACACCATATATTTT. Its translation is CASSLSPGTGNTIYF.

V usage is TRBV7-2 and J usage is TRBJ2-1, with TRBD1 as a possible D gene (5 bases). The V gene's germline CDR1 is SGHTA and CDR2 FQGNSA. V gave up 1 base and J gave up 4 bases, with 11 bases separating them. The CDR3 covers 15 residues. This CDR3 reads CASSLVSDTYNEQFF. The CDR3 nucleotides are TGTGCCAGCAGCTTAGTATCGGACACGTACAATGAGCAGTTCTTC.

The V and J genes are TRBV19 and TRBJ2-7, with 9 positions matching TRBD1. CDR3 length equals 15 residues. In germline, CDR1 is LNHDA, CDR2 SQIVND (reference sequence). V gave up 1 base and J gave up 5 bases; unmatched junction bases: 6. CDR3 protein: CASSIAGQGFHEQYF. The DNA for the CDR3 is TGTGCCAGTAGTATAGCAGGACAGGGGTTCCACGAGCAGTACTTC.

The rearrangement joins TRBV6-1 to TRBJ2-4; D is perhaps TRBD1 (5 bases). This CDR3 is built from 14 residues. Germline lookup yields CDR1 MNHNS and CDR2 SASEGT. Trimming removed 10 bases at V and 0 bases at J, with 13 bases between. The CDR3 sequence is CATVTGIAKNIQYF. The CDR3 DNA reads as TGTGCCACCGTAACAGGAATAGCCAAAAACATTCAGTACTTC.

The V gene is TRBV28, the J gene TRBJ1-1, with 7 bases identical to TRBD1. The J segment lost 7 bases and the V segment lost 5 bases, leaving 4 bases of the junction unmatched. The CDR3 contains 12 residues. The germline V gene has CDR1 MDHEN and CDR2 SYDVKM. CDR3 sequence (DNA): TGTGCCAGCAGTACGGGACAGCGTGAAGCTTTCTTT. Its translation is CASSTGQREAFF.

This rearrangement joins TRBV19 to TRBJ1-5; 7 bases map to TRBD1. V gave up 5 bases and J gave up 6 bases; unmatched junction bases: 7. Germline V gives CDR1 LNHDA, CDR2 SQIVND (reference sequence). CDR3 length: 14 amino acids. The CDR3 DNA reads TGTGCCAGTAGTCAACAACAGGGGTCTCAGCCCCAGCATTTT. Translating it yields CASSQQQGSQPQHF.

The V call is TRBV9, the J call TRBJ1-3; TRBD1 agrees at 8 bases. From germline, CDR1 is SGDLS and CDR2 YYNGEE. With V trimmed by 3 bases and J by 0 bases, 5 bases remained unmatched. This CDR3 has 16 residues. CDR3 in amino acids: CASSATGQVSGNTIYF. The CDR3 DNA is TGTGCCAGCAGCGCGACGGGACAGGTCTCTGGAAACACCATATATTTT. Using reference TRBV9 and TRBJ1-3 for the parts outside the CDR3, the full variable domain is DSGVTQTPKHLITATGQRVTLRCSPRSGDLSVYWYQQSLDQGLQFLIQYYNGEERAKGNILERFSAQQFPDLHSELNLSSLELGDSALYFCASSATGQVSGNTIYFGEGSWLTVV.

This clone has more than one count but fewer than ten. The J gene is TRBJ1-3, the V gene TRBV9; TRBD1 is a possible D gene (5 bases). The CDR3 is made up of 15 amino acids. The germline V gene has CDR1 SGDLS and CDR2 YYNGEE. V lost 2 bases, J lost 3 bases, and 12 bases lay in between. CDR3 nucleotides: TGTGCCAGCAGCGTTGTTTCCGGGGGTGGAAACACCATATATTTT. Translating gives CASSVVSGGGNTIYF.

This sequence joins TRBV9 and TRBJ1-5; possibly TRBD1 for D (6 bases). This CDR3 is built from 16 residues. Trimming pared 0 bases from V and 4 bases from J, leaving 14 bases between. Per germline, CDR1 SGDLS and CDR2 YYNGEE. In nucleotides, the CDR3 is TGTGCCAGCAGCGTAGGTGGGGGGGGCGCGAATCAGCCCCAGCATTTT. Its translation is CASSVGGGGANQPQHF.

The J gene is TRBJ2-3, the V gene TRBV4-1; no reliable D call. The V gene lost 1 base and the J gene lost 2 bases, with 16 bases spanning the gap. Germline CDR1 is MGHRA and CDR2 is YSYEKL. The CDR3 is made up of 17 amino acids. CDR3 region: CASSQGSEISFTDTQYF. The CDR3 DNA follows: TGCGCCAGCAGCCAAGGGTCAGAAATTTCCTTCACAGATACGCAGTATTTT.

This sequence joins TRBV19 and TRBJ1-1; a weak D match, TRBD1 (6 bases). The V gene lost 7 bases and the J gene lost 5 bases, with 20 bases spanning the gap. The CDR3 extends over 15 amino acids. The germline V gene encodes CDR1 LNHDA and CDR2 SQIVND (reference sequence). In nucleotides, the CDR3 is TGTGCCAGTACCCCACGAGGGGGAGGGTTAACTGAAGCTTTCTTT. Protein sequence: CASTPRGGGLTEAFF.

A few counts support this clone. V and J are TRBV30 and TRBJ1-6; 8 nucleotides align to TRBD1. V was pared by 2 bases and J by 5 bases, with 11 bases of the junction left unmatched. The CDR3 length is 17 residues. Germline values: CDR1 GTSNPN, CDR2 SVGIG (reference sequence). The DNA of the CDR3 is TGTGCCTGGAGTTTAATGACAGGGGCCGCTAATAATTCACCCCTCCACTTT. It codes for CAWSLMTGAANNSPLHF.

The genes are TRBV7-3 and TRBJ2-7; 9 bases fit TRBD1. This CDR3 comprises 15 residues. The ends lost 4 bases at V and 2 bases at J; junction bases unmatched: 6. CDR1 is SGHTA and CDR2 is FQGTGA in the germline V gene. The CDR3 DNA is TGTGCCAGCAGCTCCTCCGGGACAGGGCCCTACGAGCAGTACTTC. Translated: CASSSSGTGPYEQYF.

This chain links TRBV18 with TRBJ2-7; 10 bases line up with TRBD1. The CDR3 length is 17 residues. V was pared by 1 base and J by 2 bases, with 8 bases of the junction left unmatched. Germline CDR1 is KGHSH and CDR2 is LQKENI. CDR3 region: CASSPRTGTGETYEQYF. CDR3 bases: TGTGCCAGCTCACCACGTACCGGGACAGGGGAAACCTACGAGCAGTACTTC.

The chain is built from TRBV28 and TRBJ2-2, with D perhaps TRBD1 (6 bases). CDR1 and CDR2 (germline): MDHEN, SYDVKM. V gave up 1 base and J gave up 3 bases, with 12 bases separating them. The CDR3 covers 16 residues. CDR3 sequence (DNA): TGTGCCAGCAGTTTATTGGCAGGGGCCGACACCGGGGAGCTGTTTTTT. The encoded protein is CASSLLAGADTGELFF.

This chain links TRBV5-1 with TRBJ2-3, with D perhaps TRBD1 (5 bases). V was cut by 0 bases and J by 4 bases, with 15 bases left in between. CDR1 SGHRS and CDR2 YFSETQ come from the germline V gene. This CDR3 has 16 amino acids. The CDR3: CASSLDDSWVADTQYF. The CDR3 bases are TGCGCCAGCAGCTTGGATGACAGTTGGGTCGCAGATACGCAGTATTTT.

The rearrangement links TRBV19 to TRBJ2-5; the D gene is possibly TRBD1 (6 bases). V lost 4 bases to trimming and J lost 5 bases, with 14 bases between them. The CDR3 is made up of 14 amino acids. Per germline, CDR1 LNHDA and CDR2 SQIVND (reference sequence). CDR3 amino acids: CASSTQGSTETQYF. In DNA, the CDR3 is TGTGCCAGTAGTACACAGGGATCTACCGAGACCCAGTACTTC.

This chain connects TRBV5-1 to TRBJ2-4; D not resolved. The CDR3 is 13 residues long. Trimming cost V 4 bases and J 10 bases, with 15 bases left between them. Germline loops: CDR1 SGHRS, CDR2 YFSETQ. CDR3 protein: CASSPQPGVIQYF. CDR3 nucleotide sequence: TGCGCCAGCAGCCCCCAGCCAGGCGTTATTCAGTACTTC.